Listed below are T cell receptor beta chains from one sample, sequenced in a study of blood T cell repertoires in COVID-19. This table comes from immunoSEQ multiplex PCR, and its TCRdb copy is limited to in-frame clones, with some not included. Of 170,000 or so clones in the sample, more than 90% were seen once. The sample taken for sequencing was peripheral blood. Receptors originate from a man aged 50 or older with acute or convalescent COVID-19. The CDR3 runs from the conserved cysteine through the conserved F or W. A D gene is named only where the DNA matches it firmly. The listing skips clone size in some rows; elsewhere it reads once, few, many or a size class.

J | size | D | V | length | DNA | CDR3
TRBJ2-3 | - | - | TRBV7-9 | 14 | TGTGCCAGCAGCGTAGCGACAAGCACAGATACGCAGTATTTT | CASSVATSTDTQYF
TRBJ1-1 | - | - | TRBV27 | 14 | TGTGCCAGCAACCGAAAGGGGCGCGGCACTGAAGCTTTCTTT | CASNRKGRGTEAFF
TRBJ2-3 | - | TRBD2 | TRBV2 | 15 | TGTGCCAGCAGCGCACGGGCGGGAGCTTCAGATACGCAGTATTTT | CASSARAGASDTQYF
TRBJ1-2 | few | TRBD1 | TRBV28 | 13 | TGTGCCAGCAGTATCCGGACAGGGGTTGGCTACACCTTC | CASSIRTGVGYTF
TRBJ1-1 | - | - | TRBV28 | 17 | TGTGCCAGCAGTCAGGGAGGGGCCCCGACTCTGAACACTGAAGCTTTCTTT | CASSQGGAPTLNTEAFF
TRBJ2-1 | - | TRBD2 | TRBV6-5 | 14 | TGTGCCAGCGGGGAGACTAGCGGAAACAATGAGCAGTTCTTC | CASGETSGNNEQFF
TRBJ2-7 | - | TRBD2 | TRBV2 | 14 | TGTGCCAGCAGGATAGCGGGAGCCATGGGGGAGCAGTACTTC | CASRIAGAMGEQYF
TRBJ2-1 | - | - | TRBV3-1/TRBV3-2 | 12 | TGTGCCAGCAGCCTTGAGCGGAATGAGCAGTTCTTC | CASSLERNEQFF
TRBJ1-1 | - | - | TRBV9 | 18 | TGTGCCAGCAGCTCTTACAGTGGATGGGGCGGGGGGAACACTGAAGCTTTCTTT | CASSSYSGWGGGNTEAFF
TRBJ2-5 | - | TRBD1 | TRBV5-6 | 13 | TGTGCCAGCAGCCTCGACAGGGCGGAGACCCAGTACTTC | CASSLDRAETQYF
TRBJ1-1 | - | TRBD1 | TRBV6-5 | 14 | TGTGCCAGCAGGGCAGGGGGCGAGGTAACTGAAGCTTTCTTT | CASRAGGEVTEAFF
TRBJ2-7 | - | TRBD1 | TRBV19 | 14 | TGTGCCAGTAGTCCCGGGACAGGTTACTACGAGCAGTACTTC | CASSPGTGYYEQYF
TRBJ1-3 | - | - | TRBV6-5 | 13 | TGTGCCAGCCAGGACAGCTCTGGAAACACCATATATTTT | CASQDSSGNTIYF
TRBJ2-1 | - | TRBD2 | TRBV27 | 17 | TGTGCCAGCAGTTTATTGGGGAGGCTAGCGGGGGGGGATGAGCAGTTCTTC | CASSLLGRLAGGDEQFF
TRBJ1-6 | - | - | TRBV19 | 15 | TGTGCCAGTACCAGAACGCGGACTTTCGGTTCACCCCTCCACTTT | CASTRTRTFGSPLHF
TRBJ1-1 | - | - | TRBV19 | 15 | TGTGCCAGTAGCCCCCCCGGTTCGGGGGACACTGAAGCTTTCTTT | CASSPPGSGDTEAFF
TRBJ1-2 | - | - | TRBV5-1 | 14 | TGCGCCAGCAGCTTGGCCCAGGCGTTCTATGGCTACACCTTC | CASSLAQAFYGYTF
TRBJ2-7 | - | TRBD2 | TRBV5-5 | 14 | TGTGCCAGCAGCTCCGGACTAGCGGGCCGCGAGCAGTACTTC | CASSSGLAGREQYF
TRBJ1-1 | once | - | TRBV4-1 | 14 | TGCGCCAGCAGCCAAGTTGCAGGGAACACTGAAGCTTTCTTT | CASSQVAGNTEAFF
TRBJ2-6 | - | - | TRBV5-1 | 16 | TGCGCCAGCAGCCAACAGCGGCTCTCTGGGGCCAACGTCCTGACTTTC | CASSQQRLSGANVLTF
TRBJ1-1 | few | - | TRBV2 | 13 | TGTGCCAGTCCCGGTCCTCCGAACACTGAAGCTTTCTTT | CASPGPPNTEAFF
TRBJ2-4 | - | TRBD2 | TRBV9 | 18 | TGTGCCAGCAGCGTAACCTGGGGGGGTTCACTAGCCAAAAACATTCAGTACTTC | CASSVTWGGSLAKNIQYF
TRBJ2-5 | - | TRBD2 | TRBV20-1 | 15 | TGCAGTGCTAGTCCGGCTAGCGGCATACAAGAGACCCAGTACTTC | CSASPASGIQETQYF
TRBJ1-3 | - | TRBD1 | TRBV19 | 15 | TGTGCCAGTAGTACCTTTGGGGACAGTGGAAACACCATATATTTT | CASSTFGDSGNTIYF
TRBJ1-3 | - | - | TRBV19 | 16 | TGTGCCAGCGTCCGCCCCGGACAGCGATTTGGAAACACCATATATTTT | CASVRPGQRFGNTIYF
TRBJ1-4 | - | TRBD1 | TRBV10-3 | 18 | TGTGCCATCAGTGAGTCGAGGACAGGGGGCTTGTCTAATGAAAAACTGTTTTTT | CAISESRTGGLSNEKLFF
TRBJ2-1 | - | TRBD2 | TRBV7-2 | 19 | TGTGCCAGCAGCTTACAGCCCGTTGGGTTTGCGGGAGCCTACAATGAGCAGTTCTTC | CASSLQPVGFAGAYNEQFF
TRBJ2-1 | once | - | TRBV4-1 | 15 | TGCGCCAGCAGCCAGGCTGGCAGCTCCTACAATGAGCAGTTCTTC | CASSQAGSSYNEQFF
TRBJ2-2 | - | TRBD2 | TRBV3-1/TRBV3-2 | 16 | TGTGCCAGCAGCCTGGGGGGAGCGGGAGCGTCCGGGGAGCTGTTTTTT | CASSLGGAGASGELFF
TRBJ1-4 | once | TRBD1 | TRBV4-1 | 17 | TGCGCCAGCAGCCAAGATCCTAGGGGGACAGGGGACCCCGTCGTGTTTTTT | CASSQDPRGTGDPVVFF
TRBJ2-5 | - | - | TRBV20-1 | 14 | TGCAGTGCTAGTGTGACTACCGGACAAGAGACCCAGTACTTC | CSASVTTGQETQYF
TRBJ1-2 | once | TRBD1 | TRBV27 | 12 | TGTGCCAGTCGGGACAGCCTCTATGGCTACACCTTC | CASRDSLYGYTF
TRBJ1-1 | - | TRBD1 | TRBV9 | 14 | TGTGCCAGCAGCGCCGACAGGGGGCGGACTGAAGCTTTCTTT | CASSADRGRTEAFF
TRBJ2-5 | - | - | TRBV18 | 15 | TGTGCCAGCTCCCCTCCGGCGGGGGCTGGGGAGACCCAGTACTTC | CASSPPAGAGETQYF